This TCR beta chain was obtained from a study of prognosis after radiotherapy for stage I lung cancer. Study findings and constraints: Tumor specificity was not determined for the expanded TCR clones.

The CDR3 loop spans 12 amino acids. Germline CDR1 and CDR2: KGHDR and SFDVKD. V gave up 7 bases and J gave up 2 bases, with 7 bases separating them. All patients showed node-negative disease on CT and PET/CT and lacked prior chemotherapy, radiotherapy or other malignancies. This clonotype showed up many times. Its antigen is still unknown. Genomic DNA served as the source from which two-round multiplex PCR generated TCR beta CDR3 amplicons. The first round of PCR was done with primers that matched each TRBV and TRBJ gene. In TCRdb, the multiplex PCR reads were re-called with MiXCR into one record per CDR3 protein. The repertoire holds some 24,000 distinct CDR3 sequences, with around 36% as singletons.

V and J are TRBV24-1 and TRBJ2-5; no reliable D call. This clonotype originated in a donor over 45 with non-small cell lung cancer. Sequencing was performed on PBMCs, taken before or after stereotactic body radiation therapy (not recorded which). In nucleotides, the CDR3 is TGTGCCACCAGCACATCTCAAGAGACCCAGTACTTC. Amino acid sequence: CATSTSQETQYF.